These 28 T cell receptor beta chains were sequenced from one sample in a study of CD8 T cells in Susac syndrome. When the RNA was reverse transcribed, random hexamers were used with an input of about 0.5 to 1 ug. A single record per CDR3 protein comes from TCRdb applying MiXCR to the immunoSEQ multiplex PCR reads. The table has fewer than 150,000 distinct CDR3 sequences, 85% to 95% seen once. The sample comprised CD8+ T cells from PBMCs. These receptors were collected from a human donor with Susac syndrome.

The chain carries TRBV12-3 or TRBV12-4 and TRBJ1-1; weak D call: TRBD1 (6 bases). Trimming left V 3 bases short and J 8 bases short, with 13 bases between. The CDR3 covers 13 residues. CDR3 protein: CASSFGGASEAFF. The DNA for the CDR3 is TGTGCCAGCAGTTTCGGGGGGGCCTCCGAAGCTTTCTTT.

V usage is TRBV25-1 and J usage is TRBJ2-5, with TRBD1 identical over 7 bases. The CDR3 extends over 15 amino acids. Trimming cost V 1 base and J 5 bases; bases outside gene matches: 7. Germline V lookup: CDR1 MGHDK, CDR2 SYGVNS. The CDR3 protein is CASSESYRGDETQYF. The CDR3 DNA reads as TGTGCCAGCAGTGAATCCTACAGGGGAGATGAGACCCAGTACTTC.

J is TRBJ2-7 and V is TRBV3-1, with TRBD2 as a possible D gene (6 bases). Per the germline V gene, CDR1 is LGHDT and CDR2 is YNNKEL (reference sequence). This CDR3 has 14 amino acids. V lost 1 base to trimming and J lost 3 bases, with 10 bases between them. The CDR3 loop is CASSQGPAGYEQYF. The CDR3, as DNA: TGTGCCAGCAGCCAAGGTCCAGCGGGCTACGAGCAGTACTTC.

This clonotype was observed a single time. This chain connects TRBV6-5 to TRBJ2-7; 7 nucleotides agree with TRBD1. Germline V gene sequence: CDR1 MNHEY, CDR2 SVGAGI. V dropped 0 bases and J dropped 4; count of bases not matched to a gene: 6. This CDR3 comprises 15 residues. The DNA of the CDR3 is TGTGCCAGCAGTTACTCGGAACAGGGGTATTACGAGCAGTACTTC. It yields the protein CASSYSEQGYYEQYF.

The V and J genes are TRBV13 and TRBJ2-7; maybe TRBD1 (6 bases). V lost 5 bases and J lost 0, with 11 bases in between. The CDR3 covers 14 residues. CDR1 and CDR2 (germline): PRHDT, FYEKMQ (reference sequence). The CDR3 loop is CASSGGQSSYEQYF. In DNA, the CDR3 is TGTGCCAGCAGCGGAGGACAGAGCTCCTACGAGCAGTACTTC. The full variable domain, with the rest looked up from reference TRBV13 and TRBJ2-7, is AAGVIQSPRHLIKEKRETATLKCYPIPRHDTVYWYQQGPGQDPQFLISFYEKMQSDKGSIPDRFSAQQFSDYHSELNMSSLELGDSALYFCASSGGQSSYEQYFGPGTRLTVT.

The gene calls are TRBV19 and TRBJ1-1, with a tentative D call TRBD1 (5 bases). The CDR3 runs to 13 residues. The germline V gene has CDR1 LNHDA and CDR2 SQIVND (reference sequence). With 8 bases removed from V and 7 bases from J, the gap between germline ends came to 17 bases. This CDR3 is CASRATGINEAFF. CDR3 DNA sequence: TGTGCCAGTCGTGCAACAGGAATCAATGAAGCTTTCTTT.

CDR3 region: CASSSGGARGVEDGYTF. DNA of the CDR3: TGTGCCAGCAGTTCAGGGGGTGCCAGGGGGGTTGAGGATGGCTACACCTTC. The V gene is TRBV6-5, the J gene TRBJ1-2, with 7 bases matching TRBD1. The germline V gene has CDR1 MNHEY and CDR2 SVGAGI. This CDR3 region has 17 residues. V lost 4 bases and J lost 6; bases outside the gene matches: 17.

The J gene is TRBJ2-5, the V gene TRBV12-3 or TRBV12-4; no clear D gene. V was trimmed by 4 bases and J by 1 base, leaving 7 bases between them. This CDR3 is built from 13 residues. In DNA, the CDR3 is TGTGCCAGCAGTTCTCACCCCCAAGAGACCCAGTACTTC. It specifies CASSSHPQETQYF.

This sequence joins TRBV7-9 and TRBJ2-7, with D maybe TRBD2 (5 bases). Germline V gene data show CDR1 as SEHNR and CDR2 as FQNEAQ (reference sequence). The length of the CDR3 is 14 residues. With 3 bases removed from V and 3 bases from J, the gap between germline ends came to 12 bases. DNA for the CDR3: TGTGCCAGCAGCTTTGATAACGGGAACTACGAGCAGTACTTC. It encodes CASSFDNGNYEQYF.

J is TRBJ2-1 and V is TRBV20-1; TRBD2 matches at 9 bases. CDR3 length equals 15 residues. The ends lost 2 bases at V and 4 bases at J; junction bases unmatched: 6. Germline V CDR1 and CDR2: DFQATT, SNEGSKA (reference sequence). CDR3 DNA sequence: TGCAGTGCTAGATCCCCTAGCGGGGAGTACAATGAGCAGTTCTTC. It is translated as CSARSPSGEYNEQFF.

The sample holds one count of this clonotype. In DNA, the CDR3 is TGCAGCGCCGGGACAGGGACCTACGAGCAGTACTTC. This sequence encodes CSAGTGTYEQYF. The gene calls are TRBV29-1 and TRBJ2-7; 9 nucleotides align to TRBD1. CDR1 and CDR2 from the germline V gene are SQVTM and ANQGSEA. The CDR3 is 12 residues long. V trimming: 7 bases; J trimming: 2 bases; junction bases outside the gene matches: 3.

The chain carries TRBV15 and TRBJ2-1, with D hard to call. The CDR3 is made up of 13 amino acids. V was clipped by 6 bases and J by 7 bases, with 13 bases between them. Germline values: CDR1 LNHNV, CDR2 YYDKDF (reference sequence). CDR3 residues: CATRMVLGNEQFF. DNA of the CDR3: TGTGCCACCAGGATGGTTTTAGGGAATGAGCAGTTCTTC.

The V call is TRBV20-1, the J call TRBJ2-1; 9 bases are shared with TRBD2. The CDR3 loop spans 13 amino acids. CDR1 and CDR2 from the germline V gene are DFQATT and SNEGSKA (reference sequence). With 6 bases clipped from V and 12 bases from J, the junction kept 12 bases outside the gene matches. The chain's CDR3 is CSATDYSGSTQFF. The CDR3 DNA reads as TGCAGTGCCACAGATTATAGCGGGAGTACGCAGTTCTTC.

The gene calls are TRBV19 and TRBJ1-2; D gene uncertain. Germline loops: CDR1 LNHDA, CDR2 SQIVND (reference sequence). The CDR3 spans 18 residues. Trimming took off 0 bases at V and 2 bases at J, with 19 bases between the two ends. CDR3 in amino acids: CASSIDQMVGNDNYGYTF. The CDR3 region has the DNA TGTGCCAGTAGTATAGATCAGATGGTTGGGAATGACAACTATGGCTACACCTTC.

The V gene is TRBV6-5, the J gene TRBJ1-4; D remains ambiguous. This CDR3 is built from 12 residues. CDR1 is MNHEY, CDR2 SVGAGI, per germline. V shed 6 bases and J shed 8 bases, with 10 bases lying between them. The CDR3 DNA reads TGTGCCAGCAGCCCCGCGGGGGAAAAACTGTTTTTT. This gives the protein CASSPAGEKLFF.

V usage is TRBV7-2 and J usage is TRBJ2-7, with unresolved D. Deletions cut 6 bases from V and 3 bases from J, with 6 bases between. CDR3 size: 11 residues. Germline V gene lookup returns CDR1 SGHTA and CDR2 FQGNSA. The CDR3 sequence is CASSVYYEQYF. CDR3 DNA: TGTGCCAGCAGTGTTTACTACGAGCAGTACTTC.

This chain joins TRBV12-3 or TRBV12-4 and TRBJ2-7; D is unresolved. V was trimmed by 8 bases and J by 4 bases, leaving 15 bases between them. This CDR3 is 13 amino acids long. CDR3 DNA sequence: TGTGCCAGCGGTCCGGCTGACGTATACGAGCAGTACTTC. Protein: CASGPADVYEQYF.

The V gene is TRBV7-8, the J gene TRBJ2-7; D call uncertain. V was clipped by 6 bases and J by 0 bases, with 9 bases between them. CDR1 is SGHVS, CDR2 FQNEAQ, per germline. This CDR3 contains 13 residues. Here the CDR3 reads CASRSFSSYEQYF. As DNA, the CDR3 is TGTGCCAGCAGATCCTTCAGCTCCTACGAGCAGTACTTC.

V and J are TRBV9 and TRBJ2-1; no clear D gene. V dropped 3 bases and J dropped 7 bases, with 8 bases sitting between them. There are 12 residues in the CDR3. Per germline, CDR1 SGDLS and CDR2 YYNGEE. CDR3 amino acids: CASSERGNEQFF. The CDR3 DNA reads TGTGCCAGCAGCGAAAGAGGTAATGAGCAGTTCTTC.

The rearrangement links TRBV9 to TRBJ2-6; D is uncertain. The CDR3 spans 16 residues. Trimming shortened V by 0 bases and J by 1 base, and 8 bases separated the two germline ends. Germline CDR1 reads SGDLS; CDR2 reads YYNGEE. The CDR3 region has the DNA TGTGCCAGCAGCGTAGAGAGAGGATCTGGGGCCAACGTCCTGACTTTC. Its protein is CASSVERGSGANVLTF.

The chain links TRBV6-5 to TRBJ2-7, with TRBD2 matching over 9 bases. Trimming took 9 bases from V and 3 from J; bases not matched to a gene: 9. CDR3 length: 14 amino acids. Germline assignment: CDR1 MNHEY and CDR2 SVGAGI. CDR3 sequence (DNA): TGTGCCAGTAAGCTTAGCGGGAGCTTCTACGAGCAGTACTTC. Translated, it gives CASKLSGSFYEQYF.

This clonotype showed up just a few times. The chain employs TRBV25-1 and TRBJ2-5, with D unresolved. The CDR3 totals 11 residues. Germline V gives CDR1 MGHDK, CDR2 SYGVNS. V was pared by 4 bases and J by 2 bases, with 2 bases between. The CDR3 here is CASSAQETQYF. CDR3 DNA: TGTGCCAGCAGTGCACAAGAGACCCAGTACTTC.

The chain has TRBV14 and TRBJ2-1; 8 nucleotides agree with TRBD1. Germline V lookup: CDR1 SGHDN, CDR2 FVKESK. The CDR3 is 16 amino acids. V shed 4 bases, J shed 0 bases, and the junction held 5 bases outside the gene matches. CDR3 loop: CASSPRGHSSYNEQFF. The CDR3 coding sequence is TGTGCCAGCAGCCCCAGGGGGCATAGCTCCTACAATGAGCAGTTCTTC.

The rearrangement joins TRBV4-2 to TRBJ2-7; no firm D call. The CDR3 runs 18 residues. Trimming left V 1 base short and J 5 bases short, with 24 bases between. Germline V gene sequence: CDR1 LGHNA, CDR2 YNFKEQ. CDR3 bases: TGTGCCAGCAGCCAAGTTACCCCCCCGGCGAAGCTAGGAGACGAGCAGTACTTC. Residues: CASSQVTPPAKLGDEQYF.

V usage is TRBV4-1 and J usage is TRBJ2-7; D is uncertain. The CDR3 loop spans 11 amino acids. Trimming took off 0 bases at V and 6 bases at J, with 3 bases between the two ends. CDR1 and CDR2 from the germline V gene are MGHRA and YSYEKL. The CDR3 nucleotides read TGCGCCAGCAGCCAAGATGGCGAGCAGTACTTC. Translated: CASSQDGEQYF.

The chain has TRBV4-2 and TRBJ2-1; no clear D gene. V was clipped by 8 bases and J by 1 base, with 6 bases between them. From germline, CDR1 is LGHNA and CDR2 YNFKEQ. This CDR3 contains 12 residues. CDR3 amino acids: CASAVSYNEQFF. CDR3 nucleotide sequence: TGTGCCAGCGCTGTTTCCTACAATGAGCAGTTCTTC.

This rearrangement joins TRBV4-1 to TRBJ2-1; tentatively, D is TRBD1 (6 bases). Trimming shortened V by 3 bases and J by 7 bases, and 13 bases separated the two germline ends. Germline V gives CDR1 MGHRA, CDR2 YSYEKL. The CDR3 sequence is 14 residues long. CDR3 loop: CASSHQGQTNEQFF. Here the CDR3 DNA reads TGCGCCAGCAGCCACCAGGGACAAACTAATGAGCAGTTCTTC.

This chain connects TRBV7-9 to TRBJ2-7; D ambiguous. The CDR3 consists of 15 residues. The V end lost 5 bases, the J end lost 0 bases, and 14 bases lay between the germline ends. Germline CDR1 and CDR2: SEHNR and FQNEAQ (reference sequence). The CDR3 protein is CASSPPAASSYEQYF. The CDR3 DNA follows: TGTGCCAGCAGCCCACCTGCGGCCAGCTCCTACGAGCAGTACTTC.